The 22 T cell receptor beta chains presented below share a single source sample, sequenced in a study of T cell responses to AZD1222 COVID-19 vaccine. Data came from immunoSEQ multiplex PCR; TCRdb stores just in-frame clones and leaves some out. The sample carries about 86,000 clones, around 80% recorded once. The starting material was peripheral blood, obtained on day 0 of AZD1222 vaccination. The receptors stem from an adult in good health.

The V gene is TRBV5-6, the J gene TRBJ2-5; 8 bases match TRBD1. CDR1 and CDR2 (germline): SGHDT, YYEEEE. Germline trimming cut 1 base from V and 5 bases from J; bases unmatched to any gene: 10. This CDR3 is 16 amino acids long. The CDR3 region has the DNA TGTGCCAGCAGCTTGAGGGGTGGCAGGGGGCGGGAGACCCAGTACTTC. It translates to CASSLRGGRGRETQYF.

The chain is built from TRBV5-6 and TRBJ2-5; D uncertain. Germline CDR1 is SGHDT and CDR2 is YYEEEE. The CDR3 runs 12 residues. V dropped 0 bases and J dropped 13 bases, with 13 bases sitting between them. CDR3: CASSLGYSLRYF. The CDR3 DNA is TGTGCCAGCAGCTTGGGGTACAGTCTAAGGTACTTC.

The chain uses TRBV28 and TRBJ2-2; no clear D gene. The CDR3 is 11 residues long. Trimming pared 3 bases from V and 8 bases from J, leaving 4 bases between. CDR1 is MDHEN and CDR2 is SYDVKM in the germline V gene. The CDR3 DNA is TGTGCCAGCAGTTTTCTTGGGGAGCTGTTTTTT. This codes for CASSFLGELFF.

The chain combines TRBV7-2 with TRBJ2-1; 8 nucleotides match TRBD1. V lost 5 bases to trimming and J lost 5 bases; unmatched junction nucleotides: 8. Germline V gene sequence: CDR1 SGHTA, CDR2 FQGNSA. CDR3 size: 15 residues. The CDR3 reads CASSTQGALNNEQFF. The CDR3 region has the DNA TGTGCCAGCAGCACGCAGGGGGCGTTAAACAATGAGCAGTTCTTC.

CDR3 DNA sequence: TGTGCCAGCAGCCCGACAGGGGGCGCCTACAATGAGCAGTTCTTC. This codes for CASSPTGGAYNEQFF. The chain recombines TRBV3-1 (or the pseudogene TRBV3-2) with TRBJ2-1; TRBD1 agrees at 10 bases. The CDR3 covers 15 residues. The germline gives CDR1 LGHDT, CDR2 YNNKEL (reference sequence). Trimming took 4 bases from V and 2 from J; bases not matched to a gene: 2.

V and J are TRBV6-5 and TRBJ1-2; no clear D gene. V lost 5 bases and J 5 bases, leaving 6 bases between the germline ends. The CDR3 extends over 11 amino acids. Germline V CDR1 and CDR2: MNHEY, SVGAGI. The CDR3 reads CASSPGYGYTF. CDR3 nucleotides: TGTGCCAGCAGTCCCGGTTATGGCTACACCTTC.

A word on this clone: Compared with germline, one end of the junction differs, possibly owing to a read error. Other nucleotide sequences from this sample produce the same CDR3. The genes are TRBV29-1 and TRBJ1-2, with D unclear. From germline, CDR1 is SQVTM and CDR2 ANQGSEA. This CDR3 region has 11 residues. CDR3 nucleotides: TGCAGCGTAGGTTCTGAGTATGGCTACACCTTT. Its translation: CSVGSEYGYTF.

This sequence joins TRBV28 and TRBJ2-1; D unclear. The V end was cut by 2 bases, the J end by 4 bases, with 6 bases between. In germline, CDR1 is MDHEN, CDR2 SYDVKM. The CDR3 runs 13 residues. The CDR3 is CASSLRPYNEQFF. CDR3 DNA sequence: TGTGCCAGCAGTTTACGGCCGTACAATGAGCAGTTCTTC.

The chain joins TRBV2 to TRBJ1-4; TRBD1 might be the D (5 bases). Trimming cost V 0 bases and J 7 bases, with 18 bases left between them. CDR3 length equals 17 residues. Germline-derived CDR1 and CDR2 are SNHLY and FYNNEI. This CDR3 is CASSEALLRTQGEKLFF. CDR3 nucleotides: TGTGCCAGCAGTGAAGCGCTTCTCAGGACACAAGGTGAAAAACTGTTTTTT. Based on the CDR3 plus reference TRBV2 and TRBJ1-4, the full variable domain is EPEVTQTPSHQVTQMGQEVILRCVPISNHLYFYWYRQILGQKVEFLVSFYNNEISEKSEIFDDQFSVERPDGSNFTLKIRSTKLEDSAMYFCASSEALLRTQGEKLFFGSGTQLSVL.

The CDR3: CASRQAQNTEAFF. The CDR3 nucleotides read TGCGCCAGCCGTCAGGCCCAGAACACTGAAGCTTTCTTT. The rearrangement joins TRBV10-1 to TRBJ1-1; D gene ambiguous. The ends were cut back, 8 bases at V and 1 base at J, with 11 bases in the middle. The CDR3 is 13 amino acids. Per the germline V gene, CDR1 is WNHNN and CDR2 is SYGVQD (reference sequence).

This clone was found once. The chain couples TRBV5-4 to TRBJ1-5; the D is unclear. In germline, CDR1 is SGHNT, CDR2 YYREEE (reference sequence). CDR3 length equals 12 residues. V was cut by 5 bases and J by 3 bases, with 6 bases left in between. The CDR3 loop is CASRYDNQPQHF. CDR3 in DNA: TGTGCCAGCAGGTATGACAATCAGCCCCAGCATTTT.

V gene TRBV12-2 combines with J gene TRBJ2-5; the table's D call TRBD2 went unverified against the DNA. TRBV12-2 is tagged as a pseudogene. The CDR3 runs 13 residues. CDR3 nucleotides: TGTGCAAGTCGCTTCTGCGGGGGGGAGACCCAGTACTTC. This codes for CASRFCGGETQYF.

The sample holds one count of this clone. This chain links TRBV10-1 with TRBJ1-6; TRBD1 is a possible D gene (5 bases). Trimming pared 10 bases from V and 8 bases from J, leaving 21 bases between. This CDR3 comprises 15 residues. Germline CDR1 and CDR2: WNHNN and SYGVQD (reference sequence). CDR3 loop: CAIPTRPPGDSPLHF. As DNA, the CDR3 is TGCGCCATCCCAACTCGGCCCCCGGGGGATTCACCCCTCCACTTT.

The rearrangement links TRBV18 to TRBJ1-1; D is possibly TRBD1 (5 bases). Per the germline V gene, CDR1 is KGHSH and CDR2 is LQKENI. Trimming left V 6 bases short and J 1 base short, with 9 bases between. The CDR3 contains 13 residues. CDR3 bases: TGTGCCAGCTCGCCGACAGCGAACACTGAAGCTTTCTTT. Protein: CASSPTANTEAFF.

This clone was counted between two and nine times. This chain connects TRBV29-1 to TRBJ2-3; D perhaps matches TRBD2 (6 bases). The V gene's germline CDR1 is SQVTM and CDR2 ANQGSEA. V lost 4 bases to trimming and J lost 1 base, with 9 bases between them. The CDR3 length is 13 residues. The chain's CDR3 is CSVVGRGTDTQYF. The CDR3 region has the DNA TGCAGCGTTGTCGGGAGAGGCACAGATACGCAGTATTTT.

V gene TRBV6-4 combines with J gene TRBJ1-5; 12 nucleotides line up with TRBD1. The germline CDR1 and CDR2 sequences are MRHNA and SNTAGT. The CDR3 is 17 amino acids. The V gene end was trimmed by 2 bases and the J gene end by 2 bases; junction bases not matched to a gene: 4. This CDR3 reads CASSDGDRGRGNQPQHF. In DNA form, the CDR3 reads TGTGCCAGCAGTGACGGGGACAGGGGGCGAGGCAATCAGCCCCAGCATTTT.

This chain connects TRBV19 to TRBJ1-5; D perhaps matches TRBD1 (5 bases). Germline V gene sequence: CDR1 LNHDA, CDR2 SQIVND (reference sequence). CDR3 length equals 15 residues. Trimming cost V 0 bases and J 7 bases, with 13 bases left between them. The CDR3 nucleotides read TGTGCCAGTAGTATAGATCACAGGAGGGGACAGCCCCAGCATTTT. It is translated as CASSIDHRRGQPQHF. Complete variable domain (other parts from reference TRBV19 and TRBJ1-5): DGGITQSPKYLFRKEGQNVTLSCEQNLNHDAMYWYRQDPGQGLRLIYYSQIVNDFQKGDIAEGYSVSREKKESFPLTVTSAQKNPTAFYLCASSIDHRRGQPQHFGDGTRLSIL.

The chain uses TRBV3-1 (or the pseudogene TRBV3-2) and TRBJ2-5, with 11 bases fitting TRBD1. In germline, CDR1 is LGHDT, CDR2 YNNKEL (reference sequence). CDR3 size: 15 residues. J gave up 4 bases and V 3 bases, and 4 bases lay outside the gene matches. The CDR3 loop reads CASSHGTGGGETQYF. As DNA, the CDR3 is TGTGCCAGCAGCCACGGGACAGGGGGAGGAGAGACCCAGTACTTC.

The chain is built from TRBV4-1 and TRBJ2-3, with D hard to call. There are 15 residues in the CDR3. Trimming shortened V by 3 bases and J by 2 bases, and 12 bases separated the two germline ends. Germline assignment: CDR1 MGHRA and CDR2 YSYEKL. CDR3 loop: CASSQQAIFTDTQYF. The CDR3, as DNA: TGCGCCAGCAGCCAGCAGGCCATTTTCACAGATACGCAGTATTTT.

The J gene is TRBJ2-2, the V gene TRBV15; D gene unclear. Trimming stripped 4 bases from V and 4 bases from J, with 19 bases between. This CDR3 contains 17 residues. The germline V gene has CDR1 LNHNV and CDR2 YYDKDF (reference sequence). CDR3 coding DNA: TGTGCCACCAGCAAAACTTCACCAGGCCCGAGCACCGGGGAGCTGTTTTTT. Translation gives CATSKTSPGPSTGELFF.

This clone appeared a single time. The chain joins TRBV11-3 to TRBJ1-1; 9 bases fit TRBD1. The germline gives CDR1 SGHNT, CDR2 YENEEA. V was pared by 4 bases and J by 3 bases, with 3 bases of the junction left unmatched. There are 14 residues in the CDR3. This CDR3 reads CASSSGQGDTEAFF. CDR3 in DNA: TGTGCCAGCAGCTCGGGACAGGGCGACACTGAAGCTTTCTTT. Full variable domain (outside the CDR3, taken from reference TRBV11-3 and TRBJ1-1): EAGVVQSPRYKIIEKKQPVAFWCNPISGHNTLYWYLQNLGQGPELLIRYENEEAVDDSQLPKDRFSAERLKGVDSTLKIQPAELGDSAVYLCASSSGQGDTEAFFGQGTRLTVV.

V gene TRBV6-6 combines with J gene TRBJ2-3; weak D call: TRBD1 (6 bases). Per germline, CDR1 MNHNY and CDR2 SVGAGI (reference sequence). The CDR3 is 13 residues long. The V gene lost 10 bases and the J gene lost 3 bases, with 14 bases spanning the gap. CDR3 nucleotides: TGTGCCACAACACTTACAGGGACAGATACGCAGTATTTT. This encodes CATTLTGTDTQYF.